In this sample, the clone carrying this T cell receptor beta chain turned up many times. Its antigen is unknown. A single base separates this from a much larger clone, so it may be a read error. Other DNA variants within this sample encode the same CDR3. The length of the CDR3 is 17 residues. V lost 2 bases, J lost 0 bases, and 8 bases stayed unmatched. Germline CDR1 and CDR2: DFQATT and SNEGSKA (reference sequence). Patients underwent thyroid surgery, and none had received any treatment before it. This sample was taken from a study of metastatic and nonmetastatic thyroid tumors. Across the study: Across blood and tumor or nodule tissue, repertoires from malignant and benign thyroid patients were compared with one another.

In the original analysis: The distant-metastasis classifier for papillary thyroid cancer was built from CDR3 differences across clinicopathological groups. TCRdb reassembled clones from the PCR reads with MiXCR. These V and J calls are TCRdb output, not the study's own analysis. The profile shows fewer than 40,000 clones, over 20% of them singletons. General observations from the study: Versus benign nodules, malignant thyroid tumors reportedly had significantly higher TCR beta diversity, in blood and tumor.

This rearrangement joins TRBV20-1 to TRBJ2-7; 12 nucleotides align to TRBD2. The sequenced material came from tumor tissue. This clonotype originated in a male donor with papillary thyroid cancer or a benign thyroid nodule (not recorded which). Some clones in this sample may be carry-over from other donors' samples. The CDR3 region has the DNA TGCAGTGCTAGACTAATCGGACTAGCGGGATCCTCCTACGAGCAGTACTTC. It encodes CSARLIGLAGSSYEQYF.